The source of this T cell receptor (beta chain) is a study of CD8 T cell repertoires and HIV-1 epitope variants. Study-wide background: Each of Twenty-five Gag and Nef epitope peptides stimulated a separate culture. Control wells had CMV/EBV/flu peptides, negative Ebola AY9, or no peptide. An uncultured baseline aliquot held 1M T cells.

The CDR3 is 13 amino acids. Germline CDR1 and CDR2: MNHEY and SMNVEV (reference sequence). J was trimmed by 7 bases and V by 3 bases; bases with no gene match: 3. Generated by immunoSEQ multiplex PCR, the TCRdb table keeps only in-frame clones and is missing some. The sample has several thousand clones, around three fifths seen once; the top ten hold about 46%. Note on this clone: Its antigen is not identified.

Input material: cultured CD8+ T cells derived from PBMCs. This TCR derives from a male donor with HIV. The rearrangement links TRBV27 to TRBJ2-1; 7 nucleotides agree with TRBD2. CDR3 amino acids: CASSFAGENEQFF. CDR3 nucleotides: TGTGCCAGCAGTTTTGCGGGAGAAAATGAGCAGTTCTTC.